This TCR beta chain was sequenced during a study of T cell responses to AZD1222 COVID-19 vaccine. Study overall: Pooling of second doses given at about 4 or about 12 weeks was done. Points from the study as a whole: Repertoire sampling occurred only after the peak T cell response. There were vaccine-associated CD4 TCRs across spike, dominant at 160-218 and 743-854. Spike-specific TCR breadth and depth rose after two AZD1222 doses.

As concerns this clone: The target antigen is unknown.

Germline V CDR1 and CDR2: KGHSH, LQKENI. The CDR3 length is 15 residues. V was trimmed by 1 base and J by 1 base, leaving 8 bases between them. Assay used: immunoSEQ multiplex PCR; TCRdb lists only in-frame clones, some missing. The top ten hold 5% of the sample, which has 100,000 or so clones, roughly 80% seen once. Specimen: peripheral blood, collected on day 0 of AZD1222 vaccination. The rearrangement uses TRBV18 and TRBJ1-3; unclear D gene. This TCR was sampled from an adult in good health. CDR3 DNA: TGTGCCAGCTCACCACTAAGGGTGTCTGGAAACACCATATATTTT. Translating gives CASSPLRVSGNTIYF.